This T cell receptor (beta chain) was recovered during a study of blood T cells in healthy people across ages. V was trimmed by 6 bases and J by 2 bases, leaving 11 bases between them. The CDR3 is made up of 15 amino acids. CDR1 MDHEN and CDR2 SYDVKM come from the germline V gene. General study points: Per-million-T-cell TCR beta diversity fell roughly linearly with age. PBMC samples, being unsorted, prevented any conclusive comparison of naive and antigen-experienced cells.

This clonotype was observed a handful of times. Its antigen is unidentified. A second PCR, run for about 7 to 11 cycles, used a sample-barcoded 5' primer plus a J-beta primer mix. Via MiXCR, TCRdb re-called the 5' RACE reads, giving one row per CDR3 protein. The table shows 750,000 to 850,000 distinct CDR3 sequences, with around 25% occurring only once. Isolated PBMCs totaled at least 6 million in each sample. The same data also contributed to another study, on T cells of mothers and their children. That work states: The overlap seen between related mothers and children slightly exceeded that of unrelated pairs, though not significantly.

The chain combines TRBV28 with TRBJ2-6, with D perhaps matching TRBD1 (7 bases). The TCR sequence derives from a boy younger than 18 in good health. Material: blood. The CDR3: CASREGTAGANVLTF. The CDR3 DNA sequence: TGTGCCAGCAGGGAGGGGACAGCTGGGGCCAACGTCCTGACTTTC.